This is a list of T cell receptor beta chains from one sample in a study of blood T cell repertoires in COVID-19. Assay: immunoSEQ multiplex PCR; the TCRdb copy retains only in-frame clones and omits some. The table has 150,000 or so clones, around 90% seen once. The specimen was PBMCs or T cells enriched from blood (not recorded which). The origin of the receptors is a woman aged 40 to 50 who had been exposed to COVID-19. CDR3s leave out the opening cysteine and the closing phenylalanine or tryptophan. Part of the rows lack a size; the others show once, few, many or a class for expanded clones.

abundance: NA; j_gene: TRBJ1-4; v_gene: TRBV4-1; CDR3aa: ASSQNAGSRGNEKLF
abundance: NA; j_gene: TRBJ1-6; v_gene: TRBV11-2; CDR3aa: ASSARQGDSPLH
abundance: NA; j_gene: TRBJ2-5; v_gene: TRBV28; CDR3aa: ASSLNPGKTQY
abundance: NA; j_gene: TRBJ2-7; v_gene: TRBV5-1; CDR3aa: ASSLFRGEDEQY
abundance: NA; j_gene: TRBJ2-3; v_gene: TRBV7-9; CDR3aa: ASSLVAGGPLGTDTQY
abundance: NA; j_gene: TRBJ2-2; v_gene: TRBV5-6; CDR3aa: ASSLTGTDTGELF
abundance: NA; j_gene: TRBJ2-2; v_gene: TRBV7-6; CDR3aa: ASSLESGGSRTGELF
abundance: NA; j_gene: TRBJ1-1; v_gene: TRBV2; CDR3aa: ASKSTGNTEAF
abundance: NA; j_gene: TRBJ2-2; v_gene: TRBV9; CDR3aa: ASSPTGGQAGELF
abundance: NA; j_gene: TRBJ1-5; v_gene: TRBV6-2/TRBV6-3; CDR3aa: ASSYGGKSNQPQH
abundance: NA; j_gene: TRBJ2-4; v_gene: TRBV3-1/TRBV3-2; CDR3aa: ASSQDLLLRVLAKNIQY
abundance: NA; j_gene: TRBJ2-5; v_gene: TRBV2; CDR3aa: ASSDSRGLGETQY
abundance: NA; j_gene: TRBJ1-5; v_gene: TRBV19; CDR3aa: ASSPYSGGGQPQH
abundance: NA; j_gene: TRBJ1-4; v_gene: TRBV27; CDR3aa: ASSLGHRGQKLF
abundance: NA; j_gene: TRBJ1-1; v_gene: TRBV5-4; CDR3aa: ASSLELSLNTEAF
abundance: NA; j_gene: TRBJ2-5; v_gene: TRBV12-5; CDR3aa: ASGQGLQETQY
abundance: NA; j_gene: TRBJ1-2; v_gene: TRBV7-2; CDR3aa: ASSRTGTNFVSDGYT
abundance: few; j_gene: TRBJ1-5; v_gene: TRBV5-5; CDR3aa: ASSPWTGTGNQPQH
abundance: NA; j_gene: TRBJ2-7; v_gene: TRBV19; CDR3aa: ASRYRSQSGSYEQY
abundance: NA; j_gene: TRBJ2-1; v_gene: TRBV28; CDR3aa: ASSLNYQGMSYNEQF
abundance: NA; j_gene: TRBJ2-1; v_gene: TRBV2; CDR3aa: ASSERGGLAGNEQF
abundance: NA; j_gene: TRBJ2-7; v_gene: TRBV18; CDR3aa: ASSPQGAPYEQY
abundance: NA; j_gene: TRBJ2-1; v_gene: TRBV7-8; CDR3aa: ASSLVRSGGQQF
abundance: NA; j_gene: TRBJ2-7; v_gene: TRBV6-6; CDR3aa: ASRQNDRAPYEQY
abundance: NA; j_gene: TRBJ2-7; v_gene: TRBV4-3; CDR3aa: ASSHDRLAVSYEQY
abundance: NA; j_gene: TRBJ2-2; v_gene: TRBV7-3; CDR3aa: ASSSGLAGDRNTGELF
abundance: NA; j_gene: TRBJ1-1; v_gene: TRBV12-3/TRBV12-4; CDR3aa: ASTRLGAEAF
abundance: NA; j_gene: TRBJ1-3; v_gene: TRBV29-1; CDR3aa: SVAQLKSGNTIY
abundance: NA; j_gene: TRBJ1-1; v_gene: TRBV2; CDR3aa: ASSPDRENTEAF
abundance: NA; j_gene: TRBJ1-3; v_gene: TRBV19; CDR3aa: ASSTGTGNTIY
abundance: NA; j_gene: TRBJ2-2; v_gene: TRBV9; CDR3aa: ASSGVGGHGELF
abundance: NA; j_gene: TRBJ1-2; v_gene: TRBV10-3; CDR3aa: AISAQGDLNYGYT
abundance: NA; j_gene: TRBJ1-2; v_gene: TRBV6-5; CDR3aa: ASGQNYGYT
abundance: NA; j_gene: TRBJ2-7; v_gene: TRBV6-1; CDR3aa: ASSEQDSYEQY
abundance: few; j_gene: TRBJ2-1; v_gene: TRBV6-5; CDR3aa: ASKARPDNYNEQF
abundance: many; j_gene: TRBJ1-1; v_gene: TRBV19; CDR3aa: ASSISPRQLNTEAF
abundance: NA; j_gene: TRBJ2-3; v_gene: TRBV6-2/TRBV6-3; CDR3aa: ASSYSLAGRTDTQY
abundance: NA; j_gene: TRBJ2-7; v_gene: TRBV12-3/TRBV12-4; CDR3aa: ASTAFNAYEQY
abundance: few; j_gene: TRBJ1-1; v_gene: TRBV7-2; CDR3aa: ASSLFQGNTEAF
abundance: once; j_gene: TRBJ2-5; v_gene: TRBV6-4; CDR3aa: ASSEEAGGRETQY
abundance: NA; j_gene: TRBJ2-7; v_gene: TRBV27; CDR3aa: ASSLRTSGTYEQY